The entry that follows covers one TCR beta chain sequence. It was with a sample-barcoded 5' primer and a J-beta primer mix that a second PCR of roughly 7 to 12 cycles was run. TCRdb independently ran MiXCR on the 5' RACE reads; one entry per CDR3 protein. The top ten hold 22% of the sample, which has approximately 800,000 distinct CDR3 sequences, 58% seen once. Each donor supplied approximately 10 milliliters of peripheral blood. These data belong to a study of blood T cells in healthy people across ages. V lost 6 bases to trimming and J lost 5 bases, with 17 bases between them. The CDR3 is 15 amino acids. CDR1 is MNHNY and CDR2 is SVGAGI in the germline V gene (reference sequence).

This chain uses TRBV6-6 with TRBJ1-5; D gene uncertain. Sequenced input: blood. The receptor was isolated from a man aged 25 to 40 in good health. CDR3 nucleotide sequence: TGTGCCAGCAGCCCCAATCCGGGAGTCTATCAGCCCCAGCATTTT. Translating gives CASSPNPGVYQPQHF.